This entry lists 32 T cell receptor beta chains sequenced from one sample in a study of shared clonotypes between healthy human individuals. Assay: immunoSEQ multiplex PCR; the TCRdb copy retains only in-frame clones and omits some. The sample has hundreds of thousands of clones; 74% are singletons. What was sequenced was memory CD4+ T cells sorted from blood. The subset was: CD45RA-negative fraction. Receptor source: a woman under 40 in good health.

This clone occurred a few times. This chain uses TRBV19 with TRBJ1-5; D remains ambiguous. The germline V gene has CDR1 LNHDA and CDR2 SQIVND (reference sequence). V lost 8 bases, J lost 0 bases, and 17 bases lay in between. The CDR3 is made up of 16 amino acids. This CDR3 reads CASDPGRSNSNQPQHF. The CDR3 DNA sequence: TGTGCCAGTGACCCGGGCAGAAGTAATAGCAATCAGCCCCAGCATTTT.

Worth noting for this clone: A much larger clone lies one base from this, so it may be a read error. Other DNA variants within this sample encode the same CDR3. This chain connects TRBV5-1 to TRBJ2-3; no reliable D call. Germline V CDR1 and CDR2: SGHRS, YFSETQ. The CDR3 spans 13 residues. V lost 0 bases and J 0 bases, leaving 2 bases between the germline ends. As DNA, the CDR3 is TGCGCCAGCAGCTTGGGGAGCACAGATACGCAGTATTTT. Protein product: CASSLGSTDTQYF.

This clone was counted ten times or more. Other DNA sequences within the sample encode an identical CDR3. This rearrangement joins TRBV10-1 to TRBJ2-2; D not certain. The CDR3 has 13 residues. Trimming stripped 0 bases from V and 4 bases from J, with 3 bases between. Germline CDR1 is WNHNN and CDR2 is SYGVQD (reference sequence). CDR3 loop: CASSESGTGELFF. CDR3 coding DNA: TGCGCCAGCAGTGAGTCTGGCACCGGGGAGCTGTTTTTT.

Here the CDR3 DNA reads TGTGCCAGCAGCTGGGACAGCCTAAATGAAAAACTGTTTTTT. Its protein product is CASSWDSLNEKLFF. V usage is TRBV28 and J usage is TRBJ1-4; 7 nucleotides line up with TRBD1. V gave up 6 bases and J gave up 5 bases; unmatched junction bases: 6. Germline CDR1 MDHEN, CDR2 SYDVKM. The length of the CDR3 is 14 residues.

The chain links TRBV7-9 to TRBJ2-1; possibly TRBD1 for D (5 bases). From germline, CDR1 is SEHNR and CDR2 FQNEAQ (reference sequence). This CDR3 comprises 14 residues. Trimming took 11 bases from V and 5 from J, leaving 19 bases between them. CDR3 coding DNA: TGTGCCGCAGGGAAGCTGCCCGGAAACAATGAGCAGTTCTTC. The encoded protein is CAAGKLPGNNEQFF.

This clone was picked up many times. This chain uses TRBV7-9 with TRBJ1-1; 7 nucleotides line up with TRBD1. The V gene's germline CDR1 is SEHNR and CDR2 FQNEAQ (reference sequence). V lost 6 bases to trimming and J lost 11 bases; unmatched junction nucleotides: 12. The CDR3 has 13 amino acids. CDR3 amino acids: CASSSDTGADAFF. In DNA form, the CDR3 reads TGTGCCAGCAGTTCAGACACAGGGGCGGATGCTTTCTTT.

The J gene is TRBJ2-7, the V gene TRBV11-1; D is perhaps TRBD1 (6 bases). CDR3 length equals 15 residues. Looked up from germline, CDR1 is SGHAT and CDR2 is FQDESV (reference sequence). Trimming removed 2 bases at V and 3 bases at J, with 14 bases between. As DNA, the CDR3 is TGTGCCAGCAGCTTAACTGGCACAGGGCGCTACGAGCAGTACTTC. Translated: CASSLTGTGRYEQYF.

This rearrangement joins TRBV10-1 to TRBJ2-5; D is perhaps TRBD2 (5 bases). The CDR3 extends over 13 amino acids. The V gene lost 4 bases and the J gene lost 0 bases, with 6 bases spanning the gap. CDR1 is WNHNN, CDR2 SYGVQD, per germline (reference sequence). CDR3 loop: CASSVGDQETQYF. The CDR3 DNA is TGCGCCAGCAGTGTCGGGGACCAAGAGACCCAGTACTTC.

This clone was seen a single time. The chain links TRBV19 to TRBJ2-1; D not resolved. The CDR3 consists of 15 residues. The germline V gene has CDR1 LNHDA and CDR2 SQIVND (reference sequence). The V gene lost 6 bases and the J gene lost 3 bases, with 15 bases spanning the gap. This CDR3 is CASRYKDSDYNEQFF. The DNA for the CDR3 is TGTGCCAGTAGATATAAGGATAGTGACTACAATGAGCAGTTCTTC.

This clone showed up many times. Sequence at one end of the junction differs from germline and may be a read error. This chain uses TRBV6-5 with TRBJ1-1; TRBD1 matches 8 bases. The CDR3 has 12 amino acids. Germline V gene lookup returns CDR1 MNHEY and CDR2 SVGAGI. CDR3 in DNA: TGTGCCAGCAGGGCCGGGACAGGCCCCCCCGTCTTT. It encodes CASRAGTGPPVF.

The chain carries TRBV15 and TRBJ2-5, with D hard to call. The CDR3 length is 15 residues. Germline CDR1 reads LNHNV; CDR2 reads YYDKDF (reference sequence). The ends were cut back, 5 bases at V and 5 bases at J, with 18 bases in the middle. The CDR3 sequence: CATSSRAQSFETQYF. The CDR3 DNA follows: TGTGCCACCAGCTCACGGGCACAGTCTTTTGAGACCCAGTACTTC.

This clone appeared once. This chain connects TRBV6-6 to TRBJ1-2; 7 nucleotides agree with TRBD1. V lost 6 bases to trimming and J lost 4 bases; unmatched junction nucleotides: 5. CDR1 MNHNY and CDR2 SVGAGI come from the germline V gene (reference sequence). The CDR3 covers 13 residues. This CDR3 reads CASSRGQVYGYTF. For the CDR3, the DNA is TGTGCCAGCAGCCGAGGACAGGTCTATGGCTACACCTTC.

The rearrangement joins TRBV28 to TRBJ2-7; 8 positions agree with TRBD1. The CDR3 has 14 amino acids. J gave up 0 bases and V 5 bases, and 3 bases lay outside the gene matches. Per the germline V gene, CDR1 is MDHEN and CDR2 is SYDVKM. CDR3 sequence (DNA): TGTGCCAGCAGTCCACAGGGGGGCTCCTACGAGCAGTACTTC. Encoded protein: CASSPQGGSYEQYF.

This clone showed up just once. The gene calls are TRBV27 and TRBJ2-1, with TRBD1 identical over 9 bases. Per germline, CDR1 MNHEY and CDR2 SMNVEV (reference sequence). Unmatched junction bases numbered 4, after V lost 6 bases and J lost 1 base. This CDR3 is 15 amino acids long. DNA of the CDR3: TGTGCCAGCAGCTATGACAGGGGGTCCTACAATGAGCAGTTCTTC. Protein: CASSYDRGSYNEQFF.

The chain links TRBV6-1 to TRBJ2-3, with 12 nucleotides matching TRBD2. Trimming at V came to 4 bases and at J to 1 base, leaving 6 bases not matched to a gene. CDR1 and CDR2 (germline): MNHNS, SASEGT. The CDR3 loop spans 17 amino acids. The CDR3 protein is CASSVTSGSYRTDTQYF. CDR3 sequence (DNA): TGTGCCAGCAGTGTGACTAGCGGGAGCTATCGCACAGATACGCAGTATTTT.

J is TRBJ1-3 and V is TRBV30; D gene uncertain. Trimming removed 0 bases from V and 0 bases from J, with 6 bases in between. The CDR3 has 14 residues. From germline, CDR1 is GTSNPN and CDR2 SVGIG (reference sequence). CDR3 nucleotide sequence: TGTGCCTGGAGTGTAACAAACTCTGGAAACACCATATATTTT. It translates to CAWSVTNSGNTIYF. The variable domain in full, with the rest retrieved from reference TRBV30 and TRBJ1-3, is SQTIHQWPATLVQPVGSPLSLECTVEGTSNPNLYWYRQAAGRGLQLLFYSVGIGQISSEVPQNLSASRPQDRQFILSSKKLLLSDSGFYLCAWSVTNSGNTIYFGEGSWLTVV.

CDR3 sequence: CASSRTRGPSHEQYF. The CDR3 DNA is TGTGCCAGCAGCCGTACCCGGGGACCTTCCCACGAGCAGTACTTC. The chain couples TRBV28 to TRBJ2-7; either TRBD1 or TRBD2 may supply D (5 bases each). The length of the CDR3 is 15 residues. From germline, CDR1 is MDHEN and CDR2 SYDVKM. V gave up 6 bases and J gave up 5 bases, with 20 bases separating them.

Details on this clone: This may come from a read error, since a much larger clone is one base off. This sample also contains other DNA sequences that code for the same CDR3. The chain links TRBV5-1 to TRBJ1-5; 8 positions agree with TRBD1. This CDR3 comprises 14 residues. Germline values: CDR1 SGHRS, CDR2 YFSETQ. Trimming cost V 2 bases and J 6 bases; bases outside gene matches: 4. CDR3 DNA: TGCGCCAGCAGCTTCGGGACAGGTGGTCAGCCCCAGCATTTT. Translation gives CASSFGTGGQPQHF.

In DNA form, the CDR3 reads TGTGCCTGGAGTGTACTGGCGGGGTACTACTATGGCTACACCTTC. Translation gives CAWSVLAGYYYGYTF. V and J are TRBV30 and TRBJ1-2; D gene ambiguous. CDR3 size: 15 residues. Germline CDR1 GTSNPN, CDR2 SVGIG (reference sequence). V was pared by 0 bases and J by 3 bases, with 14 bases between.

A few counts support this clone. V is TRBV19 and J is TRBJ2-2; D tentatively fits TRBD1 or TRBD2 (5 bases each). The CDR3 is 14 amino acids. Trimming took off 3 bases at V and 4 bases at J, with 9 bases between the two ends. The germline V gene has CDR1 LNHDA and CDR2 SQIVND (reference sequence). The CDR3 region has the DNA TGTGCCAGTAGTATTTCAGGGACCACCGGGGAGCTGTTTTTT. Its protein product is CASSISGTTGELFF.

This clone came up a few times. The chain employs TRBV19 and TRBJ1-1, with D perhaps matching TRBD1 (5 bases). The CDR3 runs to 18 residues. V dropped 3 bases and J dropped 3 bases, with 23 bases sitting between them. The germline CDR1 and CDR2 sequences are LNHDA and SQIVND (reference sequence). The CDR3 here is CASSIRGGESRADTEAFF. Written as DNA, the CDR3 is TGTGCCAGTAGTATCAGAGGAGGGGAAAGTCGGGCGGACACTGAAGCTTTCTTT.

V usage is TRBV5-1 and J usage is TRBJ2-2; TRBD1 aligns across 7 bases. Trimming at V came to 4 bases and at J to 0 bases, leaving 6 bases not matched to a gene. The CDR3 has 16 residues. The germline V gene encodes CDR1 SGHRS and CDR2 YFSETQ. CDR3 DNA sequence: TGCGCCAGCAGCCCGGGACAGAGAGCGAACACCGGGGAGCTGTTTTTT. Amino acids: CASSPGQRANTGELFF. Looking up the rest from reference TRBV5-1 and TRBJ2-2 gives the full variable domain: KAGVTQTPRYLIKTRGQQVTLSCSPISGHRSVSWYQQTPGQGLQFLFEYFSETQRNKGNFPGRFSGRQFSNSRSEMNVSTLELGDSALYLCASSPGQRANTGELFFGEGSRLTVL.

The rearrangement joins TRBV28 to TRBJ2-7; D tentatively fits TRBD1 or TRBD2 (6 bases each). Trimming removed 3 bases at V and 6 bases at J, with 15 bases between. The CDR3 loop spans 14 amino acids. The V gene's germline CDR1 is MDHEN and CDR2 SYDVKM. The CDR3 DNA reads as TGTGCCAGCAGTTTCGTTGGCAGGGGAGGCGAGCAGTACTTC. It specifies CASSFVGRGGEQYF.

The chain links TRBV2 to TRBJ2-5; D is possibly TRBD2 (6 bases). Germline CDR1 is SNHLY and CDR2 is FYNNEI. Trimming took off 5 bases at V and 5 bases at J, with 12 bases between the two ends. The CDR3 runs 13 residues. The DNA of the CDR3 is TGTGCCAGCAGTCGAGCGGGTCGGGAGACCCAGTACTTC. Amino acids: CASSRAGRETQYF.

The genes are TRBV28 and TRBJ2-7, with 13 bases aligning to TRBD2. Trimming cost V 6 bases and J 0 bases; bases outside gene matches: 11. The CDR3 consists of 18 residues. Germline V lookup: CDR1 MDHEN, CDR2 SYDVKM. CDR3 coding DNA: TGTGCCAGCAGACTGACTAGCGGGAGGTCCAGGAGCTCCTACGAGCAGTACTTC. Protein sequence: CASRLTSGRSRSSYEQYF.

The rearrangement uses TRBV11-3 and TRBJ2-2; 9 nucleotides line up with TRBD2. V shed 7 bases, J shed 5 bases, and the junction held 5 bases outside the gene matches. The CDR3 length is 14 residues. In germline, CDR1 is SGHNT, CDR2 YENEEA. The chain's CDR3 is CASKLAGRTGELFF. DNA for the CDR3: TGTGCCAGCAAACTAGCGGGCCGAACCGGGGAGCTGTTTTTT.

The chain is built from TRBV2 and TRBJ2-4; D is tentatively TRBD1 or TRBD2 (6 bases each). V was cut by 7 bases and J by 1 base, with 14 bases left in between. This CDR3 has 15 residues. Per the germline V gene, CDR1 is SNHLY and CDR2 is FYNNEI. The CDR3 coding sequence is TGTGCCAGCATGAGGGGGACTGGGGCCAAAAACATTCAGTACTTC. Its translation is CASMRGTGAKNIQYF.

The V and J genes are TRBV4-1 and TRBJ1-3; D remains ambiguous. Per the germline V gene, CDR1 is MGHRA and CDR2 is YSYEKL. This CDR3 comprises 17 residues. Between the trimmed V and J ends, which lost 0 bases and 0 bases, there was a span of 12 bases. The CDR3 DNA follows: TGCGCCAGCAGCCAAGAACCCTCCCCATCCTCTGGAAACACCATATATTTT. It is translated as CASSQEPSPSSGNTIYF.

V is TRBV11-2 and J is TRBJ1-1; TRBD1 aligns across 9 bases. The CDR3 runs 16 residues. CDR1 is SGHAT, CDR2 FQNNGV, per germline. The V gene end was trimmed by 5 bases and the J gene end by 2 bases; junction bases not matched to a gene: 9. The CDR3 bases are TGTGCCAGCAGCAGCAGGACAGGGGTGGCAAACACTGAAGCTTTCTTT. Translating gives CASSSRTGVANTEAFF.

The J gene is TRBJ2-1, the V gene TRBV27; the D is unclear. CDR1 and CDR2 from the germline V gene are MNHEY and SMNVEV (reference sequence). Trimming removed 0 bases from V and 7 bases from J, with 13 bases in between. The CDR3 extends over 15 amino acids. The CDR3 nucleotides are TGTGCCAGCAGTTTATCGCTCCGAGCGCGGAATGAGCAGTTCTTC. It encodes CASSLSLRARNEQFF.

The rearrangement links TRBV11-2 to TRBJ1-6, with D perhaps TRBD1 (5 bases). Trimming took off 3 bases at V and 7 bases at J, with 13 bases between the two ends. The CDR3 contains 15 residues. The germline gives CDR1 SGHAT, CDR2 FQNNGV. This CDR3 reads CASSFPAGRNSPLHF. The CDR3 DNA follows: TGTGCCAGCAGCTTTCCCGCAGGGCGGAATTCACCCCTCCACTTT.

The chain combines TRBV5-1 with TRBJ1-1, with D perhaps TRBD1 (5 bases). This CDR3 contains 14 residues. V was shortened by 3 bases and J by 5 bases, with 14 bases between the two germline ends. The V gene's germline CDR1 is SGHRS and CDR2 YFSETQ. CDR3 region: CASSSGRWETEAFF. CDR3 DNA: TGCGCCAGCAGCTCGGGACGGTGGGAGACTGAAGCTTTCTTT.